The 5 T cell receptor beta chains in this list originate from one sample, sequenced in a study of blood T cell repertoires in COVID-19. Here immunoSEQ multiplex PCR was the method, and the copy in TCRdb shows in-frame clones only, minus some. The table records around 150,000 clones, 80% to 90% of them present only once. The source material was peripheral blood. These TCRs come from an older woman with active COVID-19.

V gene TRBV28 combines with J gene TRBJ2-7; TRBD1 agrees at 8 bases. The CDR3 consists of 15 residues. J gave up 9 bases and V 4 bases, and 14 bases lay outside the gene matches. CDR1 is MDHEN and CDR2 is SYDVKM in the germline V gene. The CDR3 here is CASSSGTGIYQGQYF. CDR3 bases: TGTGCCAGCAGTTCCGGGACAGGAATATACCAGGGGCAGTACTTC.

Details on this clone: The sample contains more than one DNA sequence encoding this CDR3. This chain joins TRBV7-2 and TRBJ2-7, with 8 positions matching TRBD2. Unmatched junction bases numbered 5, after V lost 1 base and J lost 0 bases. In germline, CDR1 is SGHTA, CDR2 FQGNSA. The CDR3 extends over 16 amino acids. CDR3 sequence reads: CASSLGLAGSSYEQYF. CDR3 DNA sequence: TGTGCCAGCAGCTTAGGCCTAGCGGGTAGCTCCTACGAGCAGTACTTC.

This clone occurred a few times. This chain joins TRBV6-5 and TRBJ2-7; tentatively, D is TRBD2 (6 bases). CDR1 and CDR2 (germline): MNHEY, SVGAGI. The CDR3 spans 12 residues. The V end lost 6 bases, the J end lost 7 bases, and 13 bases lay between the germline ends. This CDR3 is CASRAGYGEQYF. The CDR3 DNA sequence: TGTGCCAGCAGAGCGGGTTATGGGGAGCAGTACTTC.

V gene TRBV10-3 combines with J gene TRBJ1-5, with D perhaps matching TRBD1 (6 bases). The CDR3 runs to 13 residues. Per germline, CDR1 ENHRY and CDR2 SYGVKD. V lost 9 bases to trimming and J lost 3 bases, with 12 bases between them. The CDR3 sequence is CAIRGQINQPQHF. The CDR3 region has the DNA TGTGCCATAAGGGGACAAATCAATCAGCCCCAGCATTTT.

The chain recombines TRBV9 with TRBJ1-3; 8 bases line up with TRBD1. The CDR3 is 19 residues long. Trimming removed 0 bases from V and 0 bases from J; junction bases left unmatched: 11. Germline loops: CDR1 SGDLS, CDR2 YYNGEE. The CDR3 sequence is CASSVGLRDRRHSGNTIYF. CDR3 nucleotide sequence: TGTGCCAGCAGCGTAGGCCTCCGGGACAGGCGACACTCTGGAAACACCATATATTTT.